The next 24 T cell receptor beta chains were all read from a single sample in a study of blood T cell repertoires in COVID-19 (dated by TCRdb to the early 2020s). The receptor library was made with the immunoSEQ multiplex PCR assay. TCRdb stores this immuneACCESS table with in-frame sequences only. Part of the clones is absent; in the studies checked, under half of the shortfall reflects unresolved V genes, and no reason is known for the rest. This sample holds approximately 220,000 clones; 65% to 85% were observed only once. The ten largest clones take up roughly 2.3% of the sample. Sample: peripheral blood. These receptor sequences come from a woman aged 55-75 years with acute or convalescent COVID-19.

This rearrangement joins TRBV11-2 to TRBJ1-5; D gene ambiguous. Looked up from germline, CDR1 is SGHAT and CDR2 is FQNNGV. This CDR3 has 15 amino acids. Deletions cut 1 base from V and 0 bases from J, with 7 bases between. CDR3 DNA: TGTGCCAGCAGCTTAGCGGGATATAGCAATCAGCCCCAGCATTTT. It is translated as CASSLAGYSNQPQHF.

V and J are TRBV3-1 (or the pseudogene TRBV3-2) and TRBJ2-7; 8 bases fit TRBD2. Germline CDR1 LGHDT, CDR2 YNNKEL (reference sequence). The length of the CDR3 is 14 residues. V lost 4 bases, J lost 3 bases, and 5 bases stayed unmatched. CDR3 in amino acids: CASSPRGDLYEQYF. The CDR3 DNA sequence: TGTGCCAGCAGCCCGCGGGGGGACCTCTACGAGCAGTACTTC.

The chain employs TRBV7-9 and TRBJ2-5; a possible D gene is TRBD2 (5 bases). Trimming cost V 3 bases and J 4 bases, with 9 bases left between them. Germline assignment: CDR1 SEHNR and CDR2 FQNEAQ (reference sequence). CDR3 size: 13 residues. CDR3 region: CASSFEGTETQYF. Here the CDR3 DNA reads TGTGCCAGCAGCTTTGAGGGAACAGAGACCCAGTACTTC.

The rearrangement joins TRBV4-1 to TRBJ1-6; 7 bases are shared with TRBD1. V trimming: 0 bases; J trimming: 4 bases; junction bases outside the gene matches: 9. The CDR3 has 18 amino acids. The germline V gene encodes CDR1 MGHRA and CDR2 YSYEKL. CDR3 region: CASSQDTGTAIYNSPLHF. The DNA of the CDR3 is TGCGCCAGCAGCCAAGACACCGGGACAGCCATTTATAATTCACCCCTCCACTTT.

The chain couples TRBV5-1 to TRBJ1-5, with a tentative D call TRBD1 (5 bases). The length of the CDR3 is 14 residues. Deletions cut 0 bases from V and 4 bases from J, with 8 bases between. Germline V gene lookup returns CDR1 SGHRS and CDR2 YFSETQ. The CDR3 region is CASSLEPGNQPQHF. The CDR3 nucleotides are TGCGCCAGCAGCTTGGAACCAGGGAATCAGCCCCAGCATTTT.

This sequence joins TRBV6-2 or TRBV6-3 and TRBJ1-6; perhaps TRBD1 as D (5 bases). Germline CDR1 MNHEY, CDR2 SVGEGT. This CDR3 has 14 residues. V lost 3 bases and J lost 8, with 11 bases in between. The CDR3 coding sequence is TGTGCCAGCAGTTATGTGGACACCGATTCACCCCTCCACTTT. It encodes CASSYVDTDSPLHF.

The sample holds a few counts of this clone. The chain employs TRBV6-5 and TRBJ2-7, with 9 bases matching TRBD1. CDR3 length equals 15 residues. Germline V gives CDR1 MNHEY, CDR2 SVGAGI. V shed 8 bases and J 3 bases; nucleotides not matched to a gene: 11. CDR3 bases: TGTGCCAGCCGGGACGTGGGGACAGGGAACTACGAGCAGTACTTC. This codes for CASRDVGTGNYEQYF.

The table lists this clone with a count of one. The rearrangement joins TRBV30 to TRBJ1-3, with 8 nucleotides matching TRBD1. Germline trimming cut 0 bases from V and 2 bases from J; bases unmatched to any gene: 12. CDR1 GTSNPN and CDR2 SVGIG come from the germline V gene (reference sequence). This CDR3 contains 18 residues. CDR3 sequence: CAWSVMPGQGAPGNTIYF. The DNA of the CDR3 is TGTGCCTGGAGTGTCATGCCGGGGCAGGGGGCGCCTGGAAACACCATATATTTT.

This sequence joins TRBV28 and TRBJ1-1; a weak D match, TRBD1 (6 bases). Germline CDR1 MDHEN, CDR2 SYDVKM. The V and J ends lost 3 bases and 3 bases respectively, with 14 bases between them. The CDR3 is 15 residues long. The CDR3 bases are TGTGCCAGCAGTTTTGTAAGGGGGAGAGACACTGAAGCTTTCTTT. Protein: CASSFVRGRDTEAFF.

The gene calls are TRBV6-5 and TRBJ1-2; 8 positions agree with TRBD1. Germline V lookup: CDR1 MNHEY, CDR2 SVGAGI. V dropped 7 bases and J dropped 4; count of bases not matched to a gene: 5. The CDR3 runs 13 residues. CDR3 DNA sequence: TGTGCCAGCACCAGGGGGCGCAGCTATGGCTACACCTTC. This sequence encodes CASTRGRSYGYTF.

The count of this clone is one. CDR3 region: CASSETGGGETQYF. The CDR3 DNA follows: TGTGCCAGCAGCGAGACAGGCGGAGGAGAGACCCAGTACTTC. V and J are TRBV9 and TRBJ2-5, with D possibly matching TRBD1 (6 bases). Trimming cost V 3 bases and J 4 bases, with 13 bases left between them. Germline V gene data show CDR1 as SGDLS and CDR2 as YYNGEE. This CDR3 region has 14 residues.

V and J are TRBV4-1 and TRBJ1-5; D gene unclear. Germline V CDR1 and CDR2: MGHRA, YSYEKL. Trimming pared 4 bases from V and 4 bases from J, leaving 11 bases between. The CDR3 sequence is 14 residues long. The CDR3, as DNA: TGCGCCAGCAGCCCAGTCGGGGTGAATCAGCCCCAGCATTTT. Its translation is CASSPVGVNQPQHF.

This rearrangement joins TRBV24-1 to TRBJ2-7, with 11 bases identical to TRBD2. The V and J ends lost 4 bases and 12 bases, in that order; junction bases with no gene match: 7. The CDR3 loop spans 13 amino acids. Germline lookup yields CDR1 KGHDR and CDR2 SFDVKD. CDR3 loop: CATSELTSGKLYF. DNA for the CDR3: TGTGCCACCAGTGAGTTGACTAGCGGGAAACTGTACTTC.

The rearrangement uses TRBV29-1 and TRBJ2-5; D may be TRBD2 (6 bases). Trimming pared 6 bases from V and 4 bases from J, leaving 12 bases between. Germline CDR1 SQVTM, CDR2 ANQGSEA. The CDR3 sequence is 12 residues long. The CDR3 nucleotides read TGCAGCGTCTCCGGGACTTCAGAGACCCAGTACTTC. This gives the protein CSVSGTSETQYF.

With respect to this clone: Other DNA variants within this sample encode the same CDR3. The rearrangement links TRBV5-1 to TRBJ1-2; D is ambiguous. Between the trimmed V and J ends, which lost 0 bases and 5 bases, there was a span of 5 bases. Germline-derived CDR1 and CDR2 are SGHRS and YFSETQ. The CDR3 loop spans 12 amino acids. The CDR3 coding sequence is TGCGCCAGCAGCTTGGCGGGTTATGGCTACACCTTC. It is translated as CASSLAGYGYTF.

The J gene is TRBJ2-1, the V gene TRBV30; TRBD2 is a possible D gene (7 bases). This CDR3 has 13 residues. V was cut by 2 bases and J by 7 bases, with 12 bases left in between. Germline CDR1 GTSNPN, CDR2 SVGIG (reference sequence). CDR3 in DNA: TGTGCCTGGAGTTTCGGGGGGCTAAATGAGCAGTTCTTC. This sequence encodes CAWSFGGLNEQFF.

This clone was seen a single time. The J gene is TRBJ1-6, the V gene TRBV30; 9 bases agree with TRBD1. The CDR3 has 14 amino acids. The J segment lost 7 bases and the V segment lost 2 bases, leaving 3 bases of the junction unmatched. CDR1 and CDR2 from the germline V gene are GTSNPN and SVGIG (reference sequence). The CDR3 is CAWSPGQGNSPLHF. The CDR3 region has the DNA TGTGCCTGGAGTCCGGGACAGGGAAATTCACCCCTCCACTTT.

The gene calls are TRBV24-1 and TRBJ2-3; 11 bases map to TRBD2. Germline V gives CDR1 KGHDR, CDR2 SFDVKD. Trimming at V came to 4 bases and at J to 1 base, leaving 3 bases not matched to a gene. The CDR3 sequence is 16 residues long. The CDR3 region is CATSDPGLAGTDTQYF. CDR3 DNA sequence: TGTGCCACCAGTGACCCGGGACTAGCGGGCACAGATACGCAGTATTTT.

This clone occurred once. The rearrangement uses TRBV4-1 and TRBJ2-5; a weak D match, TRBD1 (7 bases). The germline V gene encodes CDR1 MGHRA and CDR2 YSYEKL. The CDR3 is 13 amino acids. V lost 6 bases and J 2 bases, leaving 10 bases between the germline ends. The CDR3 protein is CASRGGQQETQYF. The CDR3 DNA reads TGCGCCAGCAGGGGGGGACAGCAAGAGACCCAGTACTTC.

The chain is built from TRBV4-2 and TRBJ1-5; D ambiguous. V lost 7 bases and J lost 9, with 22 bases in between. Germline CDR1 reads LGHNA; CDR2 reads YNFKEQ. The CDR3 loop spans 15 amino acids. The CDR3 region is CASIPTRHHRLPQHF. The DNA of the CDR3 is TGTGCCAGCATCCCCACTAGGCACCACCGGTTGCCCCAGCATTTT.

The chain is built from TRBV4-2 and TRBJ2-7, with D perhaps matching TRBD1 (6 bases). The V end lost 0 bases, the J end lost 6 bases, and 18 bases lay between the germline ends. Germline V gene sequence: CDR1 LGHNA, CDR2 YNFKEQ. The length of the CDR3 is 16 residues. The chain's CDR3 is CASSQDLARGLREQYF. For the CDR3, the DNA is TGTGCCAGCAGCCAAGATCTTGCCAGGGGCCTCCGCGAGCAGTACTTC.

The J gene is TRBJ2-1, the V gene TRBV5-8; no clear D gene. Trimming left V 0 bases short and J 9 bases short, with 4 bases between. This CDR3 comprises 11 residues. Germline V lookup: CDR1 SGHTS, CDR2 YDEGEE. Here the CDR3 DNA reads TGTGCCAGCAGCTTGGCCCTTGAGCAGTTCTTC. Translated, it gives CASSLALEQFF.

V is TRBV19 and J is TRBJ2-2; 7 nucleotides match TRBD2. The V segment lost 6 bases and the J segment 5 bases; nucleotides outside the gene matches: 9. The germline V gene encodes CDR1 LNHDA and CDR2 SQIVND (reference sequence). The CDR3 length is 15 residues. CDR3 sequence reads: CASRAGGVGTGELFF. Here the CDR3 DNA reads TGTGCCAGTAGGGCTGGGGGGGTTGGAACCGGGGAGCTGTTTTTT.

This chain joins TRBV2 and TRBJ1-1; TRBD1 might be the D (5 bases). V was trimmed by 0 bases and J by 9 bases, leaving 14 bases between them. CDR3 size: 14 residues. Germline CDR1 is SNHLY and CDR2 is FYNNEI. CDR3 DNA sequence: TGTGCCAGCAGTGAAGCGCTCATGGGACTGAAAGCTTTCTTT. Encoded protein: CASSEALMGLKAFF.